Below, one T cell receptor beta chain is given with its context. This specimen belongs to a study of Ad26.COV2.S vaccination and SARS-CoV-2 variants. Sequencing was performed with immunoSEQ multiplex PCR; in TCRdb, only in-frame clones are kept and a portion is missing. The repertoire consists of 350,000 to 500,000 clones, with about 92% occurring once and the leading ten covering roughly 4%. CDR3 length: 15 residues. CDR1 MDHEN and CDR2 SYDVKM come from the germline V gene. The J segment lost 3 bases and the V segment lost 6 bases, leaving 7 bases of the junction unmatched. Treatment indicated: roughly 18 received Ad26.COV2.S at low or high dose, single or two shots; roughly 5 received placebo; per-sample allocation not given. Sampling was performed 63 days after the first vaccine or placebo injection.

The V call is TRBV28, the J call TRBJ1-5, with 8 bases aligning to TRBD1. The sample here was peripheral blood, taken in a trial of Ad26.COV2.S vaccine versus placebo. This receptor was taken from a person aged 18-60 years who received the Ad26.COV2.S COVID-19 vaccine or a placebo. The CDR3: CASRLVQGDNQPQHF. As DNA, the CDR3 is TGTGCCAGCAGACTCGTACAGGGGGACAATCAGCCCCAGCATTTT.